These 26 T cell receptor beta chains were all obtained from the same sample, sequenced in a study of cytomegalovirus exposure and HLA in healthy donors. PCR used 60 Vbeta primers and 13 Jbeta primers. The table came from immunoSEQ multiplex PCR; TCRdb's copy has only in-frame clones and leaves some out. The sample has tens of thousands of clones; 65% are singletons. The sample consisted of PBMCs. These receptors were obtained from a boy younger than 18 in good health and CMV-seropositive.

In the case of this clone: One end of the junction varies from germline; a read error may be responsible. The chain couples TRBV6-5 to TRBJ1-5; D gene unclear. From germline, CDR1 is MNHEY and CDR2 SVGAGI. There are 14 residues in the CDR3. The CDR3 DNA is TGTGCCAGCAGTTACAGGCGGAGCAATCAGCCCCAGAATTTT. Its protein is CASSYRRSNQPQNF.

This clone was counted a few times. The CDR3 DNA reads TGCGCCAGCAGCTTGTATGGGGCCGAAGCTTTCTTT. Translated: CASSLYGAEAFF. The V gene is TRBV5-1, the J gene TRBJ1-1, with a tentative D call TRBD1 (5 bases). Germline loops: CDR1 SGHRS, CDR2 YFSETQ. The CDR3 length is 12 residues. Trimming took off 1 base at V and 8 bases at J, with 9 bases between the two ends.

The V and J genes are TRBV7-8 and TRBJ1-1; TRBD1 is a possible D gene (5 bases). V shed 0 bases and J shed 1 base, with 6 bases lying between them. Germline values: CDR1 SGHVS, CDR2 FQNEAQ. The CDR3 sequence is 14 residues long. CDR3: CASSLATGNTEAFF. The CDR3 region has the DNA TGTGCCAGCAGCTTAGCCACAGGGAACACTGAAGCTTTCTTT.

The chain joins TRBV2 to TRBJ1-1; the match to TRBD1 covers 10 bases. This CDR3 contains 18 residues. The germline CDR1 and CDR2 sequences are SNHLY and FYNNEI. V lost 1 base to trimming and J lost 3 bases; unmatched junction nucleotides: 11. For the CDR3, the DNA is TGTGCCAGCAGTGAAGGACAGGGGGCCCTAATCTCAGACACTGAAGCTTTCTTT. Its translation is CASSEGQGALISDTEAFF.

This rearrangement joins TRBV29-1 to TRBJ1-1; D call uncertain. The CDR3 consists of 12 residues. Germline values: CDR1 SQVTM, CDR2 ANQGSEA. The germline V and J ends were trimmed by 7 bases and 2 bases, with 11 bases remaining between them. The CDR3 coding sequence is TGCAGCGCGAGGGAGGGAAACACTGAAGCTTTCTTT. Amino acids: CSAREGNTEAFF.

The CDR3 nucleotides read TGTGCCAGCAGCGCGGGGGGGGCTGGGGGGGTCACTGAAGCTTTCTTT. Its protein is CASSAGGAGGVTEAFF. This chain joins TRBV9 and TRBJ1-1, with D maybe TRBD1 (6 bases). Germline loops: CDR1 SGDLS, CDR2 YYNGEE. The CDR3 has 16 amino acids. Deletions cut 3 bases from V and 4 bases from J, with 19 bases between.

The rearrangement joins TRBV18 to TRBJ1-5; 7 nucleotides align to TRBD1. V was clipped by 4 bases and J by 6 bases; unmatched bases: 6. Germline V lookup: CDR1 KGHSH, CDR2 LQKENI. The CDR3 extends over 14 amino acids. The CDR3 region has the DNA TGTGCCAGCTCACTTGACAGGGTAGGTCAGCCCCAGCATTTT. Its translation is CASSLDRVGQPQHF.

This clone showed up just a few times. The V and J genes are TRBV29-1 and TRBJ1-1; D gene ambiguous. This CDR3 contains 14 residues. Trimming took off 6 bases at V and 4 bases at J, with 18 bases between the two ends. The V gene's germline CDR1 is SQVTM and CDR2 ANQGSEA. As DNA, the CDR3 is TGCAGCGTAATCCCCTGGCAGGCGGGCACTGAAGCTTTCTTT. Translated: CSVIPWQAGTEAFF.

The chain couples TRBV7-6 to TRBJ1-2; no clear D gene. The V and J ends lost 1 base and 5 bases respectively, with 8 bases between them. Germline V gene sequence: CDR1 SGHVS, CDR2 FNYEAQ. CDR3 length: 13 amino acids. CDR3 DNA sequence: TGTGCCAGCAGCTTAGGACTTCGGTATGGCTACACCTTC. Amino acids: CASSLGLRYGYTF.

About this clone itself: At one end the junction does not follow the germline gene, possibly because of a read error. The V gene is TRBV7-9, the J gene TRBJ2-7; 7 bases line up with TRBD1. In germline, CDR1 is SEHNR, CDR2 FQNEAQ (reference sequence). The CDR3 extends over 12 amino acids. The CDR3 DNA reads TGTTCCAGCAGCAGGGGGACAGTCGGGCAGTACTTC. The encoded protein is CSSSRGTVGQYF.

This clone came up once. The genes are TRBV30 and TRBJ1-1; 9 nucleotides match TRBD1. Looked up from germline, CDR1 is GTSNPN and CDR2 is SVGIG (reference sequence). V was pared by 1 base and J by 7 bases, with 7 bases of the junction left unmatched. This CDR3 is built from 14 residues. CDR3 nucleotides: TGTGCCTGGAGTGGGGGCGGGACAGGGTATGAAGCTTTCTTT. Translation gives CAWSGGGTGYEAFF.

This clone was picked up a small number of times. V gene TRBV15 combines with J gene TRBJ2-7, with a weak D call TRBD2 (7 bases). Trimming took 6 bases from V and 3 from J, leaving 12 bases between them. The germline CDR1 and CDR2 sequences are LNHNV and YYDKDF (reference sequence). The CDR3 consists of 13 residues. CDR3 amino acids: CATRGGGGYEQYF. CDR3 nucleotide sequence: TGTGCCACCAGAGGAGGGGGGGGCTACGAGCAGTACTTC.

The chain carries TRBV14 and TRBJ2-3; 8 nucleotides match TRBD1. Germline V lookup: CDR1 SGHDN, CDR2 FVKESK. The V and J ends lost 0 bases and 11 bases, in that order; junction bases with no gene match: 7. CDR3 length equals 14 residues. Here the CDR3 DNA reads TGTGCCAGCAGCCAAGATGAAGGGACAGGACGGCAGTATTTT. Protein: CASSQDEGTGRQYF.

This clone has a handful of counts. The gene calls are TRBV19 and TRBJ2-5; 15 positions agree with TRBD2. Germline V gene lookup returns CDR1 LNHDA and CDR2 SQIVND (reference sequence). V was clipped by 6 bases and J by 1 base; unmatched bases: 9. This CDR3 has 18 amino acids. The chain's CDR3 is CASRPGLAGGMVQETQYF. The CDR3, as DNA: TGTGCCAGTAGACCAGGACTAGCGGGAGGGATGGTCCAAGAGACCCAGTACTTC.

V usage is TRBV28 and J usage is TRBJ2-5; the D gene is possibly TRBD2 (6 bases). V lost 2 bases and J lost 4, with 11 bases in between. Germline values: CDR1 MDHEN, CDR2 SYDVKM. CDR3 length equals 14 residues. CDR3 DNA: TGTGCCAGCAGTTTAAAAGGGAGGCTAGAGACCCAGTACTTC. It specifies CASSLKGRLETQYF.

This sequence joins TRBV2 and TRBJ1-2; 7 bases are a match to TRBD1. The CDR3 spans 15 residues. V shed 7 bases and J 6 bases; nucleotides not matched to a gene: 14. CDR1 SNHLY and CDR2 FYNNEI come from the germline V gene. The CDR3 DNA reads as TGTGCCAGCACCTCACGTCGGATCAGGGGGGATGGCTACACCTTC. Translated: CASTSRRIRGDGYTF. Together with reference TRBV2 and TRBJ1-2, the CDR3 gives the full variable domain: EPEVTQTPSHQVTQMGQEVILRCVPISNHLYFYWYRQILGQKVEFLVSFYNNEISEKSEIFDDQFSVERPDGSNFTLKIRSTKLEDSAMYFCASTSRRIRGDGYTFGSGTRLTVV.

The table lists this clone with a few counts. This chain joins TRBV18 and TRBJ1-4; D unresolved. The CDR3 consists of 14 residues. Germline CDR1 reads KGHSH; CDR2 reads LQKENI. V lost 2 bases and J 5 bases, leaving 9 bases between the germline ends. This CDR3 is CASSPMLRNEKLFF. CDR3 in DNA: TGTGCCAGCTCACCAATGTTACGGAATGAAAAACTGTTTTTT. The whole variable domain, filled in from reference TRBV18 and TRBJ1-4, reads NAGVMQNPRHLVRRRGQEARLRCSPMKGHSHVYWYRQLPEEGLKFMVYLQKENIIDESGMPKERFSAEFPKEGPSILRIQQVVRGDSAAYFCASSPMLRNEKLFFGSGTQLSVL.

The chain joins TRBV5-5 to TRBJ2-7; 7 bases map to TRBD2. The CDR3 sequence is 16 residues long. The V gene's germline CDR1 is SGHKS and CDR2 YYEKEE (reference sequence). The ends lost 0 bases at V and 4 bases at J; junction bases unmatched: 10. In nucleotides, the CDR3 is TGTGCCAGCAGCTTGGGACTGGCGGGGGTAGGGTACGAGCAGTACTTC. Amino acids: CASSLGLAGVGYEQYF.

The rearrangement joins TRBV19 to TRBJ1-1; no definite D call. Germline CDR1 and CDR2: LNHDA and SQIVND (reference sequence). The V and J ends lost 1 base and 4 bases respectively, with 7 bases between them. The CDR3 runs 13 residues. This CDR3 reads CASSIVLRTEAFF. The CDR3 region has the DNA TGTGCCAGTAGTATAGTTCTTCGCACTGAAGCTTTCTTT.

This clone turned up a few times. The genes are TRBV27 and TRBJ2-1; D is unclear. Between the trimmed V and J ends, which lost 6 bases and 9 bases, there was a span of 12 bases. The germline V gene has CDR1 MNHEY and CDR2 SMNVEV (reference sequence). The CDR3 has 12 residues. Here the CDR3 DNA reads TGTGCCAGCAGATCACAGTCCGGTGAGCAGTTCTTC. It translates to CASRSQSGEQFF.

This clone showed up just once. In DNA, the CDR3 is TGTGCCAGCAGCGTAGGAACAGGCGAGGACACCGGGGAGCTGTTTTTT. It codes for CASSVGTGEDTGELFF. The chain links TRBV9 to TRBJ2-2, with D possibly matching TRBD1 (5 bases). Germline V gives CDR1 SGDLS, CDR2 YYNGEE. CDR3 length: 16 amino acids. V shed 0 bases and J shed 3 bases, with 12 bases lying between them.

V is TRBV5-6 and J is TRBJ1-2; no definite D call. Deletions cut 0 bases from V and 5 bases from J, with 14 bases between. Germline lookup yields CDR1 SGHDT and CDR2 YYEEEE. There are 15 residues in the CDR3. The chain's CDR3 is CASSLAPASLYGYTF. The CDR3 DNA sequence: TGTGCCAGCAGCTTGGCTCCCGCGTCCCTATATGGCTACACCTTC.

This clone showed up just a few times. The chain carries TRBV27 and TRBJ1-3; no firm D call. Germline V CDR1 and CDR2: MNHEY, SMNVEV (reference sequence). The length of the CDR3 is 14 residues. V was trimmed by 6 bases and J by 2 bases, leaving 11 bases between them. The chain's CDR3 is CASRPQAAGNTIYF. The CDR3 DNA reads TGTGCCAGCAGACCCCAAGCGGCTGGAAACACCATATATTTT.

CDR3 sequence reads: CASSSADGNQPQHF. The DNA of the CDR3 is TGCGCCAGCAGCTCAGCGGATGGCAATCAGCCCCAGCATTTT. V and J are TRBV4-1 and TRBJ1-5; D not certain. The CDR3 spans 14 residues. From germline, CDR1 is MGHRA and CDR2 YSYEKL. The V and J ends lost 5 bases and 2 bases respectively, with 10 bases between them.

The CDR3 sequence is CATSRAGDQPQHF. As DNA, the CDR3 is TGTGCCACCAGCAGAGCAGGGGATCAGCCCCAGCATTTT. V gene TRBV15 combines with J gene TRBJ1-5; D might be TRBD1 (6 bases). The germline V gene encodes CDR1 LNHNV and CDR2 YYDKDF (reference sequence). V lost 1 base to trimming and J lost 5 bases, with 6 bases between them. This CDR3 has 13 residues.

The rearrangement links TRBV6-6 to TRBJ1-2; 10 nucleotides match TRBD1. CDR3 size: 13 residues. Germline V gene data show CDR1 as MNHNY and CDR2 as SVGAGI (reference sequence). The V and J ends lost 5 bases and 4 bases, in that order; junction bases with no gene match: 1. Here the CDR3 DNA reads TGTGCCAGCAGTGGGGACAGGGGCTATGGCTACACCTTC. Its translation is CASSGDRGYGYTF.